In this sample, the clone carrying this T cell receptor beta chain turned up a few times. One end of the junction varies from germline; a read error may be responsible. The data stem from a study of blood T cell repertoires in COVID-19. Study-wide context: Donors in the United States, Italy and Spain gave samples during acute or convalescent COVID-19. T cells, B-cell-depleted T cells, or PBMCs supplied cDNA or gDNA.

Assay: immunoSEQ multiplex PCR; the TCRdb copy retains only in-frame clones and omits some. The table includes over 250,000 clones, about 86% detected once. Residents of 24 US areas, aged about 18 to 95 years, made up the participants. Researchers sorted participants into cohorts using their self-reported clinical history. Germline CDR1 reads SGHRS; CDR2 reads YFSETQ. This CDR3 region has 14 residues. This receptor was obtained from a young man with acute COVID-19. The chain has TRBV5-1 and TRBJ1-6, with D possibly being TRBD1 (5 bases). Sequenced sample: PBMCs or T cells enriched from blood (not recorded which). For the CDR3, the DNA is TGTGCCAGCAGTTCTCTAGGGAAGGGGTCACCCCTCCACTTT. Translated: CASSSLGKGSPLHF.